This TCR beta chain was sequenced during a study of T cells in Graves' hyperthyroidism and ophthalmopathy. General study points: Peripheral blood also featured most of the thyroid clonotypes expanded above 0.001.

Germline lookup yields CDR1 SNHLY and CDR2 FYNNEI. CDR3 size: 15 residues. With 6 bases clipped from V and 6 bases from J, the junction kept 8 bases outside the gene matches. RNA transcripts gave rise to amplified TCR beta CDR3 regions. An initial round of RT-PCR targeting the TCR CDR3 relied on the HTBI primer set. Each CDR3 protein gets one entry after TCRdb re-called the multiplex PCR reads with MiXCR. Among around 600,000 distinct CDR3 sequences listed, 40% to 55% were seen once. As for this clonotype: Its matching antigen is unknown.

Sequencing input: peripheral blood or thyroid tissue (not recorded which). The chain uses TRBV2 and TRBJ1-4, with 9 positions matching TRBD1. This clonotype was obtained from an adult man with Graves' disease, either hyperthyroidism or ophthalmopathy (not recorded which). As DNA, the CDR3 is TGTGCCAGCAGAGGGACAGGGCCGGGGGATGAAAAACTGTTTTTT. It yields the protein CASRGTGPGDEKLFF.